This TCR beta chain was obtained from a study of cytomegalovirus exposure and HLA in healthy donors (dated by TCRdb to 2016 to 2017). Describing the broader study: In an earlier analysis of fewer than 750 of the donors, 250 to 350 Gb of sequence data and roughly 100 million unique TCR beta sequences from some 170 million T cells were reported. A later genetic analysis used genome-wide SNP genotypes for about three fifths of the 666 donors, treating that subset as a discovery cohort. Of the 300 to 500 genotyped donors, 81% were placed in the genetic ancestry cluster associated with self-reported Caucasian donors. An earlier analysis of 450 to 750 of the donors used high-throughput TCR beta sequencing to judge whether each TCR beta V gene segment behaved as functional or pseudogenic. HLA typing covered class I and class II loci at four-digit resolution. The study aimed to test whether cataloging public T cell receptors could reveal signatures of past pathogen exposure. Because of strong linkage in the cohort, five DR-DQ haplotypes were treated as single units for association and clustering. High-throughput TCR immunosequencing, statistical association of individual TCRs with disease status, and machine learning were combined to predict cytomegalovirus infection status. An early release covering roughly 640 HLA-typed donors comprised 250 to 350 gigabases of sequencing data and approximately 80 million unique TCR sequences. All discovery cohort repertoires had been generated using a single sequencing platform. The study profiled the T cell repertoires of some 610 subjects by immunosequencing and related them to cytomegalovirus serostatus. A later analysis re-examined previously published TCR beta repertoires from over 500 donors and added high-resolution HLA genotyping to investigate patterns of TCR occurrence. Alongside the repertoire data, information on donor age, sex, ethnicity and CMV serostatus was compiled. A separate validation cohort of approximately 120 different subjects was used in addition to the approximately 700-subject first cohort. In the later analysis, no new phenotypic data were used to find candidate immune exposures; instead, reliance was placed on TCR beta sequences and their occurrence across donors. The number of typed donors differed by locus: about 629-640 for A, B, C, DRB1 and DQB1; 500 to 550 for DQA1; about 600 for DPA1; and about 450 for DPB1. Among some 400 genotyped donors of the cohort, an average of approximately 220,000 unique TCR beta nucleotide sequences was sequenced per donor, of which approximately 18% were non-productive.

On the study overall, not on this receptor specifically: At a false discovery rate of 0.05, a later analysis linked 15,000 to 20,000 TCR beta sequences to specific HLA alleles. V-gene and J-gene trimming of TCR beta chains was associated with a missense DCLRE1C variant in a later genetic analysis, and the association was replicated in an independent cohort. It was suggested by the authors that the approach could potentially be generalized to other disease states and immunological phenotypes. Roughly uniform sequencing depth across donors was assumed in presence/absence analyses, although this assumption may not hold. In an earlier analysis of a few hundred of the donors, most TCR beta V segments were observed in productive rearrangements about 87% or about 30% of the time, broadly matching IMGT annotations. Immune exposure information for the cohort was limited to CMV serostatus. Three of the identified cytomegalovirus-associated TCR beta chains were confirmed in vitro to be specific for cytomegalovirus antigens. Only TCR beta chains were sequenced in this cohort, and the absence of alpha or paired-chain data limited detectable features. According to a later genetic analysis, donors in an Asian-associated ancestry cluster had fewer N-insertions in productive TCRs than the roughly 670-donor mean. Correlated functional status among segregating V segments might be attributable to linkage disequilibrium, but an unknown experimental factor could not be ruled out. In both the original and validation cohorts, the classifier was reported to diagnose cytomegalovirus status with high specificity and sensitivity. A later analysis reported that several top co-occurrence clusters appeared linked to parvovirus B19, influenza, CMV and Epstein-Barr virus. Because the 87-base-pair reads could not distinguish some IMGT-functional V segments, including TRBV6-2 and TRBV6-3, those segments were excluded. In a later analysis, HLA-associated TCR beta chains were found to be more clonally expanded and to have lower generation probabilities than equally common non-associated chains. A later analysis found that TCR association rates varied across HLA loci, with DRB1 alleles showing the most associated TCRs and HLA-C alleles the fewest. A group of highly shared sequence variants was considered likely to be a technical artifact of the sequencing pipeline. While some public TCRs were present in many individuals, most TCR sequences turned up only very rarely across donors. Because counts were too low, seventeen rarely observed V segments, including chromosome 9 orphons, were left out of the earlier analysis of 500 to 750 of the donors. In the study, approximately 150 TCR beta chains were listed as associated with cytomegalovirus. Because HLA typing was unavailable for some donors at each locus, only the typed subset was used in association tests. A further reported finding was that TCR beta sequences accurately predicted the HLA-A and HLA-B alleles for most subjects in the first cohort. When HLA alleles, especially DR and DQ, strongly co-occurred, attributing TCR associations to individual alleles was difficult. Most CMV-associated TCR beta chains appeared to be HLA-restricted in a later analysis, and the HLA associations seemed to be driven largely by CMV exposure.

Of note for this clone: Which antigen it targets is not known. Base qualities are not provided; no much larger clone lies one nucleotide away.

Library preparation was by the immunoSEQ multiplex PCR assay. The multiplex PCR relied on a mix of 60 forward primers for TCR Vbeta segments and 13 reverse primers for TCR Jbeta segments. The CDR3 region of rearranged TCR beta genes was amplified from genomic DNA with a multiplex PCR assay. On the Illumina HiSeq System, the amplified TCR beta libraries were sequenced as 87-base-pair reads. The original methods were these. In a later analysis, about 80 million unique TCR beta chains were counted across the approximately 620 repertoires, and roughly 11 million of these chains were shared by at least two donors. Raw reads were error-corrected and collapsed into unique sequences with a nearest-neighbor algorithm that merged closely related sequences to remove PCR and sequencing errors. CDR3 sequences were aligned to IMGT reference sequences to assign V, D and J gene segments. Each retained sequence needed at least a six-nucleotide match to both a V gene segment and a J gene segment. Rearrangements were classified as productive when the CDR3 lacked stop codons and remained in frame with V and J, and all other rearrangements were classified as non-productive. Following IMGT convention, CDR3 was defined as the stretch from the second conserved V-encoded cysteine up to the conserved J-encoded phenylalanine. The earlier analysis of 500 to 600 of the donors excluded sequences that lacked an unambiguous match to a single V gene segment. In an earlier analysis of roughly 500 of the donors, V segments were called functional above 56.7% productive rearrangements and were called segregating when the between-donor standard deviation exceeded 5%. A statistical classification framework was developed to diagnose cytomegalovirus status using the catalog of TCR beta chain sequences. A later analysis assigned V and J genes by comparing TCR nucleotide sequences with IMGT/GENE-DB human TR gene sequences. A later analysis assigned CDR3 sequences and most-parsimonious VDJ recombination scenarios with the TCRdist pipeline. In a later analysis, each TCR beta chain was defined by its CDR3 amino acid sequence together with its V-gene family, and reads lacking a unique V-gene family were excluded. A later analysis removed 592 highly shared, low-generation-probability nucleotide sequences to deal with suspected cross-contamination and a sequencing artifact. A later analysis calculated a clonal expansion index for each public chain from normalized within-repertoire ranks of inferred template counts. In a later analysis, generation probabilities were computed with a VDJ recombination model fitted to out-of-frame rearrangements, and the resulting probabilities were checked against IGoR. A later analysis scored TCR-TCR, TCR-HLA and TCR-CMV co-occurrence with hypergeometric tests, applying a repertoire-size bias correction to TCR pairs. In a later analysis, false discovery rates were estimated by permuting HLA or CMV assignments 20 times. In a later analysis, co-occurring TCRs were grouped using DBSCAN, with TCRdist sequence similarity added in when clustering inside HLA-allele-positive subsets. Repertoires with fewer than 30,000 or more than 120,000 public chains, plus five repertoires with anomalous nucleotide sharing, were excluded from co-occurrence clustering. TCRdb obtained this table from immuneACCESS and retained in-frame rearrangements with V and J assigned. These tables miss some clones; where compared with another copy, unresolved V genes account for less than half of the shortfall, and the remainder is unexplained. V and J calls and clone size are given by that table; D and trimming were obtained from the DNA. The sample records 150,000 to 250,000 clones, roughly 85% of which are singletons. Over 2% of the sample is in the top ten clones.

In total, 500 to 700 healthy bone marrow donors made up the cohort. At the time of sampling, all cohort members were nominally healthy, though unrecorded immune exposures were likely present. The donor tested CMV seronegative, placing the donor among the 350 or so seronegative members of the cohort. A peripheral blood sample was collected from each donor, and TCR beta sequencing was performed on peripheral blood mononuclear cells. Genomic DNA extraction from the blood cell samples was performed with the Qiagen DNeasy Blood Extraction Kit. The germline V gene yields SGHTA for CDR1 and FQGTGA for CDR2. V loses 5 bases, J loses 5 bases, and the germline ends lie 24 bases apart. CDR3 length: 17 amino acids, cysteine to phenylalanine. Only the CDR3 part of the read is kept: 51 bases, read in frame from the first base.

The chain employs TRBV7-3 and TRBJ1-2, and TRBD1 may be the D gene, going by 5 matching bases. Sequenced sample: PBMCs. The clonotype comes from a woman aged 45-59 years in good health and CMV-seronegative. The DNA reads as follows: TGTGCCAGCAGCCCAAACGCGGCAGGGTTAGGAAGTTATGGCTACACCTTC. Translation gives CASSPNAAGLGSYGYTF.